The T cell receptor beta chain under discussion was sequenced for a study of vaccination and CD4 T cells after COVID-19. Oncomine TCR Beta short-read sequencing was applied to DNA from cultured CD4+ T cells. TCRdb independently ran MiXCR on the PCR reads; one entry per CDR3 protein. The data contain about 13,000 distinct CDR3 sequences, 40% to 45% of them singletons. Treatment described: roughly 10-day PBMC culture with coronavirus spike peptide pools or control peptides (ViraFEST assay). Antigen-specific T cells were expanded with peptide pools by ViraFEST, and TCRs were then sequenced. This clonotype was detected only a few times. What it binds is not known. In germline, CDR1 is DFQATT, CDR2 SNEGSKA (reference sequence). The CDR3 has 15 amino acids. V was shortened by 0 bases and J by 4 bases, with 10 bases between the two germline ends.

The chain uses TRBV20-1 and TRBJ1-6; D gene ambiguous. The clonotype comes from a human donor who had recovered from COVID-19. Material: CD4+ T cells from blood, cultured in vitro. Here the CDR3 reads CSARDVTDYNSPLHF. In nucleotides, the CDR3 is TGCAGTGCTAGAGATGTGACGGATTATAATTCACCCCTCCACTTT.